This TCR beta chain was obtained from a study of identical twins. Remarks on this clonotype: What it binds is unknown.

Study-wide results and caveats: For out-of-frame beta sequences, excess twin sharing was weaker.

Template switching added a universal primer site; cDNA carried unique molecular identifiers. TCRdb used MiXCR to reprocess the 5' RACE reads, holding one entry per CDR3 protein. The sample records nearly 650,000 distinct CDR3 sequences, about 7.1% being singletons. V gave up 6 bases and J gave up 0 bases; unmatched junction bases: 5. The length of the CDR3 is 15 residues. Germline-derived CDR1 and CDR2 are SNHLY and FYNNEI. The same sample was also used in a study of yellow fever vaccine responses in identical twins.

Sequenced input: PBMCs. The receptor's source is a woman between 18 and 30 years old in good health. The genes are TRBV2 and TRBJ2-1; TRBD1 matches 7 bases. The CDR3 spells CASRFQGDSYNEQFF. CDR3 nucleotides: TGTGCCAGCAGGTTTCAGGGGGACTCCTACAATGAGCAGTTCTTC.